A selection of T cell receptor beta chains follows, all from one sample in a study of blood T cell repertoires in COVID-19. Profiled with immunoSEQ multiplex PCR; TCRdb holds only in-frame clones, not every one. The sample carries some 300,000 clones, 87% recorded once. Material: peripheral blood. Receptor source: a man younger than 35 with active or convalescent COVID-19. CDR3s include the opening cysteine and the closing phenylalanine or tryptophan. D genes are given only for firm matches. Size tells how often a clone was seen (once, few, many) or the class of an expanded clone, and some rows leave it out.

TRBV12-3/TRBV12-4	TRBJ1-1	few	NA	TGTGCCAGCAGTTTCCCATCCACTGAAGCTTTCTTT	CASSFPSTEAFF
TRBV4-1	TRBJ2-1	NA	NA	TGCGCCAGCAGCCAGGGGGACTCCTCATACAATGAGCAGTTCTTC	CASSQGDSSYNEQFF
TRBV7-2	TRBJ2-3	NA	NA	TGTGCCAGCAGCTCTACCGGCAGGTCCACAGATACGCAGTATTTT	CASSSTGRSTDTQYF
TRBV20-1	TRBJ2-1	NA	NA	TGCAGTGCTAGTGACCAACGGGACACCTACAATGAGCAGTTCTTC	CSASDQRDTYNEQFF
TRBV5-6	TRBJ2-3	NA	TRBD1	TGTGCCAGCAGCTTGGCCGTGACAGGGGTGGCAGATACGCAGTATTTT	CASSLAVTGVADTQYF
TRBV5-4	TRBJ2-4	NA	NA	TGTGCCAGCAGCTTGGTAGGAGGGGGGGACAAAAACATTCAGTACTTC	CASSLVGGGDKNIQYF
TRBV6-5	TRBJ2-2	NA	NA	TGTGCCAGCAGTCCTACTATTCATAGAACCGGGGAGCTGTTTTTT	CASSPTIHRTGELFF
TRBV6-5	TRBJ2-2	NA	TRBD1	TGTGCCAGCAGTTCCCTCCGGACAGGGAGGACCGGGGAGCTGTTTTTT	CASSSLRTGRTGELFF
TRBV6-5	TRBJ1-2	NA	TRBD1	TGTGCCAGCGGGGAGACAGGGCCCGGCTATGGCTACACCTTC	CASGETGPGYGYTF
TRBV7-3	TRBJ2-3	few	TRBD2	TGTGCCAGCAGCTTCGCGGGAGGACCAGATACGCAGTATTTT	CASSFAGGPDTQYF
TRBV7-6	TRBJ2-1	NA	TRBD2	TGTGCCAGCAGCCTAGCGGGAGGGCCTTACAATGAGCAGTTCTTC	CASSLAGGPYNEQFF
TRBV7-9	TRBJ2-7	many	NA	TGTGCCAGCAGCTTCCGAACCGGGACTCTGGTCGAGCAGTACTTC	CASSFRTGTLVEQYF
TRBV10-2	TRBJ2-7	NA	TRBD1	TGCGCCAGCAGTGAGTTAGGACAGGCCTACGAGCAGTACTTC	CASSELGQAYEQYF
TRBV10-2	TRBJ2-2	NA	NA	TGCGCCTCTCTCCTGAACACCGGGGAGCTGTTTTTT	CASLLNTGELFF
TRBV15	TRBJ2-2	NA	TRBD2	TGTGCCACCAGCAGAGATCGGCTAGCGGGAGTCACCGGGGAGCTGTTTTTT	CATSRDRLAGVTGELFF
TRBV7-2	TRBJ1-1	NA	NA	TGTGCCAGCAGCCCACAGCCTCCCGGGGTTGGGAACACTGAAGCTTTCTTT	CASSPQPPGVGNTEAFF
TRBV5-4	TRBJ1-1	NA	TRBD1	TGTGCCAGCAGCTTCCCCAGGGGGAGGAGAGATAGAAACACTGAAGCTTTCTTT	CASSFPRGRRDRNTEAFF
TRBV6-2/TRBV6-3	TRBJ1-1	NA	NA	TGTGCCAGCAGTTACCGGGCGGGAATGAACACTGAAGCTTTCTTT	CASSYRAGMNTEAFF
TRBV27	TRBJ1-5	NA	NA	TGTGCCAGCCGGAAAGGCGGGCAGCCCCAGCATTTT	CASRKGGQPQHF
TRBV19	TRBJ2-3	NA	NA	TGTGCCAATATACACTGGCGGTACACAGATACGCAGTATTTT	CANIHWRYTDTQYF
TRBV19	TRBJ2-7	once	NA	TGTGCCAGTAGTTCACAGGGTCGAACCTACGAGCAGTACTTC	CASSSQGRTYEQYF
TRBV5-5	TRBJ2-1	NA	TRBD2	TGTGCCAGCAGCTTGGGACTAGCGGACTACAATGAGCAGTTCTTC	CASSLGLADYNEQFF
TRBV5-1	TRBJ2-1	NA	NA	TGCGCCAGCAGCTTGTTAAGTTACCTAAATGAGCAGTTCTTC	CASSLLSYLNEQFF
TRBV23-1	TRBJ1-6	NA	TRBD1	TGCGCCAGCAGTCAACCTCCTGGGACAGGGGATTCACCCCTCCACTTT	CASSQPPGTGDSPLHF
TRBV11-2	TRBJ2-7	NA	TRBD2	TGTGCCAGCAGCTTTAGCGGGGGCACCTACGAGCAGTACTTC	CASSFSGGTYEQYF
TRBV4-1	TRBJ2-3	NA	TRBD2	TGCGCCAGCAGCCAAGTTGCCGGGGGGTTTCCCTCCACAGATACGCAGTATTTT	CASSQVAGGFPSTDTQYF
TRBV13	TRBJ2-7	NA	TRBD2	TGTGCCAGCAGCTTGGTTAAAGGCGGGAGCGAGCAGTACTTC	CASSLVKGGSEQYF
TRBV28	TRBJ1-2	NA	TRBD1	TGTGCCAGCAACCGGGGACAGGCAAACTATGGCTACACCTTC	CASNRGQANYGYTF
TRBV11-2	TRBJ2-7	NA	NA	TGTGCCAGCACCCTAGTCCGGTCAGGACACCCCTACGAGCAGTACTTC	CASTLVRSGHPYEQYF
TRBV6-4	TRBJ2-3	NA	NA	TGTGCCAGCAGTGACTTTCCGAGGGATACGCAGTATTTT	CASSDFPRDTQYF
TRBV27	TRBJ2-7	once	TRBD2	TGTGCCAGCAGCCTGGGGACTAGCTCCTACGAGCAGTACTTC	CASSLGTSSYEQYF
TRBV6-6	TRBJ1-1	NA	NA	TGTGCCAGCAGCCCCCCCGGGGTGCCCAACACTGAAGCTTTCTTT	CASSPPGVPNTEAFF
TRBV4-1	TRBJ2-7	NA	NA	TGCGCCAGCAGCGCCTCGGTTGCGGGACCTTACGAGCAGTACTTC	CASSASVAGPYEQYF
TRBV27	TRBJ2-1	NA	TRBD1	TGTGCCAGCAGTTTAGCCCTGGGACAGTACAATGAGCAGTTCTTC	CASSLALGQYNEQFF
TRBV10-3	TRBJ2-7	NA	TRBD2	TGTGCCATCAGTGAGTCGGGAAGCGGGAGGGGGTCCTACGAGCAGTACTTC	CAISESGSGRGSYEQYF
TRBV2	TRBJ1-1	NA	NA	TGTGCCAGCAAAGTACAGGGTCAAGCTGAAGCTTTCTTT	CASKVQGQAEAFF
TRBV27	TRBJ1-6	NA	TRBD1	TGTGCCAGCAGTTTATGGGGACAGGGGGATAATTCACCCCTCCACTTT	CASSLWGQGDNSPLHF
TRBV11-2	TRBJ1-6	once	NA	TGTGCCAGCAGACTCACTAATTCACCCCTCCACTTT	CASRLTNSPLHF
TRBV27	TRBJ1-2	NA	TRBD1	TGTGCCAGCAGTTCAATGGGACAGTACTATGGCTACACCTTC	CASSSMGQYYGYTF
TRBV27	TRBJ1-6	once	NA	TGTGCCAGCAACCCGATGCCAGGGGCGAAATCACCCCTCCACTTT	CASNPMPGAKSPLHF
TRBV14	TRBJ2-1	NA	TRBD1	TGTGCCAGCAGCCAGGGACCGGGACAGGCTAACAATGAGCAGTTCTTC	CASSQGPGQANNEQFF
TRBV18	TRBJ1-6	many	NA	TGTGCCAGCTCACCCGCGGGGAATAATTCACCCCTCCACTTT	CASSPAGNNSPLHF
TRBV6-5	TRBJ1-2	NA	NA	TGTGCCAGCTCTTTCGGGGCGGGGTATGGCTACACCTTC	CASSFGAGYGYTF
TRBV5-5	TRBJ2-7	NA	TRBD1	TGTGCCAGCAGTCCGGACAGGGTAAACTTCGAGCAGTACTTC	CASSPDRVNFEQYF
TRBV19	TRBJ1-6	NA	TRBD1	TGTGCCAGTAACCCCACAGGGGGCAGTTATTCACCCCTCCACTTT	CASNPTGGSYSPLHF
TRBV28	TRBJ2-2	few	NA	TGTGCCAGCAGTTACAGGGTTACCGGGGAGCTGTTTTTT	CASSYRVTGELFF
TRBV6-5	TRBJ2-4	NA	TRBD1	TGTGCCAGCAGTCACCGACAGGGAACGGACATTCAGTACTTC	CASSHRQGTDIQYF
TRBV11-2	TRBJ1-2	NA	NA	TGTGCCAGCAGCTCAAGCGGGGGGCGCGGGGGCTACACCTTC	CASSSSGGRGGYTF
TRBV5-1	TRBJ2-1	NA	TRBD2	TGCGCCAGCAGCTGGGCAGCGGGAGGGAACAATGAGCAGTTCTTC	CASSWAAGGNNEQFF
TRBV28	TRBJ1-2	NA	TRBD1	TGTGCCAGCAGTTCGAATACAGGGGAGAATGGCTACACCTTC	CASSSNTGENGYTF
TRBV6-2/TRBV6-3	TRBJ2-1	NA	TRBD2	TGTGCCAGCAACCCTCGGGGCAGCGGGAGGATAAGCGATGAGCAGTTCTTC	CASNPRGSGRISDEQFF
TRBV7-6	TRBJ2-7	NA	NA	TGTGCCAGCAGCTCCCGGGGGAGCTCCTACGAGCAGTACTTC	CASSSRGSSYEQYF
TRBV11-3	TRBJ2-2	NA	TRBD2	TGTGCCAGCAGCCGGGGACTATCGAACACCGGGGAGCTGTTTTTT	CASSRGLSNTGELFF
TRBV15	TRBJ2-3	NA	TRBD2	TGTGCCACCAGCTCAACGCGGGAGGTCCTCACAGATACGCAGTATTTT	CATSSTREVLTDTQYF